The subject of this entry is one T cell receptor (beta chain). Its specificity is not known. The ends were cut back, 0 bases at V and 3 bases at J, with 9 bases in the middle. The CDR3 has 14 amino acids. Germline V CDR1 and CDR2: SGDLS, YYNGEE. It was by quantitative 5'-RACE with molecular barcodes that TCR beta libraries were made. Using its own MiXCR run on the 5' RACE reads, TCRdb lists one record per CDR3 protein. The data show some 92,000 distinct CDR3 sequences, about 27% seen once. This record belongs to a study of CD8 T cells in ankylosing spondylitis. Findings and caveats of the study: A TCR beta motif made of fewer than ten highly homologous variants seemed typical of ankylosing spondylitis blood. Disease-linked clones, CD8+, were relatively rare in peripheral blood. Disease-linked clones reportedly concentrated significantly in matched ankylosing spondylitis synovial fluid.

What was sequenced was blood, either unsorted or a sorted T cell fraction (not recorded which). The chain uses TRBV9 and TRBJ1-1; no definite D call. The sequence was obtained from a male donor with ankylosing spondylitis or in good health (not recorded which). The CDR3 DNA follows: TGTGCCAGCAGCGTAGGTCTCGCGGACACTGAAGCTTTCTTT. Encoded protein: CASSVGLADTEAFF.